The 9 T cell receptor beta chains below come from one sample, sequenced in a study of brain metastases from non-small cell lung cancer. Repertoires were generated with immunoSEQ multiplex PCR, while TCRdb's copy carries only in-frame clones and drops some. Of thousands of clones listed, approximately 84% are singletons. Sequenced sample: primary lung tumor tissue. These receptors were taken from a donor at least 40 years old with non-small cell lung cancer.

In DNA, the CDR3 is TGTGCCAGCAGCTTAGAAGGGGCTGAAGCTTTCTTT. Amino acids: CASSLEGAEAFF. The chain employs TRBV7-9 and TRBJ1-1; a possible D gene is TRBD1 (5 bases). The ends were cut back, 1 base at V and 6 bases at J, with 6 bases in the middle. CDR3 size: 12 residues. CDR1 is SEHNR and CDR2 is FQNEAQ in the germline V gene (reference sequence).

The V call is TRBV19, the J call TRBJ1-5, with D uncertain. V dropped 7 bases and J dropped 0 bases, with 19 bases sitting between them. The CDR3 loop spans 17 amino acids. Germline V gene sequence: CDR1 LNHDA, CDR2 SQIVND (reference sequence). CDR3 coding DNA: TGTGCCAGTAACCCAGGCCTCGACCCCCCTAGCAATCAGCCCCAGCATTTT. It translates to CASNPGLDPPSNQPQHF.

CDR3: CASSQVSQRTPNYEQYF. In DNA form, the CDR3 reads TGCGCCAGCAGCCAAGTTTCTCAGCGGACCCCAAATTACGAGCAGTACTTC. This chain joins TRBV4-1 and TRBJ2-7; TRBD2 might be the D (5 bases). Germline V gives CDR1 MGHRA, CDR2 YSYEKL. V lost 1 base and J lost 4, with 20 bases in between. The CDR3 totals 17 residues.

This clone was observed a handful of times. At the DNA level, this CDR3 is encoded by other sequences in the same sample as well. The J gene is TRBJ1-5, the V gene TRBV29-1; D may be TRBD1 (5 bases). The CDR3 runs to 15 residues. In germline, CDR1 is SQVTM, CDR2 ANQGSEA. Trimming cost V 6 bases and J 0 bases, with 15 bases left between them. CDR3 loop: CSVALGHLSNQPQHF. DNA for the CDR3: TGCAGCGTCGCTCTAGGACACCTTAGCAATCAGCCCCAGCATTTT.

Comment on this clone: A read error may account for a junction end that differs from germline. J is TRBJ2-5 and V is TRBV5-1; 7 bases map to TRBD2. This CDR3 region has 15 residues. Germline V gene data show CDR1 as SGHRS and CDR2 as YFSETQ. CDR3 amino acids: CASSLEGGTQQTQYF. Here the CDR3 DNA reads TGCGCCAGCAGCTTGGAGGGAGGGACCCAACAGACCCAGTACTTC.

The chain combines TRBV3-1 (or the pseudogene TRBV3-2) with TRBJ2-7; D is undetermined. Trimming removed 0 bases from V and 5 bases from J, with 11 bases in between. The CDR3 has 14 amino acids. CDR1 is LGHDT and CDR2 is YNNKEL in the germline V gene (reference sequence). In DNA, the CDR3 is TGTGCCAGCAGCCAAGAAATACAGAGCGACGAGCAGTACTTC. It specifies CASSQEIQSDEQYF.

This clone was observed a single time. V and J are TRBV25-1 and TRBJ1-1, with 8 nucleotides matching TRBD1. V lost 1 base, J lost 8 bases, and 3 bases stayed unmatched. Germline lookup yields CDR1 MGHDK and CDR2 SYGVNS. The CDR3 consists of 13 residues. The CDR3 DNA reads TGTGCCAGCAGTGAATGGGGGGACAGGGAAGCTTTCTTT. It is translated as CASSEWGDREAFF.

V gene TRBV10-1 combines with J gene TRBJ1-5; D call uncertain. Between the trimmed V and J ends, which lost 4 bases and 8 bases, there was a span of 12 bases. Germline CDR1 reads WNHNN; CDR2 reads SYGVQD (reference sequence). The CDR3 is made up of 13 amino acids. The CDR3 DNA follows: TGCGCCAGCAGTGGTGCGATTGGGGAGCCCCAGCATTTT. Translated: CASSGAIGEPQHF.

The V and J genes are TRBV12-5 and TRBJ2-1; 11 bases align to TRBD1. The germline V gene has CDR1 LGHNT and CDR2 FRNRAP. V lost 0 bases, J lost 6 bases, and 4 bases stayed unmatched. The CDR3 spans 16 residues. The CDR3 DNA reads as TGTGCTAGTGGTTTGGTACTCGGGACAGGGGGCAATGAGCAGTTCTTC. It specifies CASGLVLGTGGNEQFF.